Listed here are 30 T cell receptor beta chains from one sample, sequenced in a study of blood T cells in healthy people across ages. A second PCR of about 6 to 11 cycles used a sample-barcoded 5' primer and a J-beta primer mix. TCRdb passed the 5' RACE reads through MiXCR, listing each CDR3 protein once. The sample carries 1.5 million to 2 million distinct CDR3 sequences, approximately 28% recorded once. The sequenced sample was blood. The source of these receptors is a woman in her twenties or thirties in good health.

Ten or more counts support this clonotype. This sequence joins TRBV10-3 and TRBJ2-7; no reliable D call. This CDR3 has 13 residues. Germline loops: CDR1 ENHRY, CDR2 SYGVKD. Trimming removed 4 bases at V and 2 bases at J, with 9 bases between. The CDR3 here is CAISGLDPYEQYF. The CDR3 nucleotides are TGTGCCATCAGTGGGTTGGACCCCTACGAGCAGTACTTC.

The genes are TRBV20-1 and TRBJ2-7, with 11 bases lining up with TRBD2. Per the germline V gene, CDR1 is DFQATT and CDR2 is SNEGSKA (reference sequence). The CDR3 totals 20 residues. With V trimmed by 2 bases and J by 0 bases, 18 bases remained unmatched. CDR3 amino acids: CSARSVGGSGRASLSYEQYF. CDR3 nucleotides: TGCAGTGCTAGATCCGTCGGAGGTAGCGGGAGGGCGTCCCTCTCCTACGAGCAGTACTTC.

The rearrangement uses TRBV24-1 and TRBJ1-5; D possibly corresponds to TRBD1 (6 bases). This CDR3 has 14 residues. Per germline, CDR1 KGHDR and CDR2 SFDVKD. Trimming shortened V by 6 bases and J by 3 bases, and 11 bases separated the two germline ends. This chain's CDR3 is CATSPGHNNQPQHF. Here the CDR3 DNA reads TGTGCCACCAGTCCGGGACACAACAATCAGCCCCAGCATTTT.

Note on this clonotype: The CDR3 ends on some other residue instead of the conserved phenylalanine or tryptophan, so this is likely a read error. The genes are TRBV13 and TRBJ2-5, with no clear D. V lost 0 bases and J 2 bases, leaving 4 bases between the germline ends. The CDR3 length is 13 residues. Germline CDR1 and CDR2: PRHDT and FYEKMQ (reference sequence). The CDR3 nucleotides read TGTGCCAGCAGCTTAGGAACACAAGAGACCCAGTACATC. Amino acid sequence: CASSLGTQETQYI.

This clonotype has a count of ten or more. The chain carries TRBV20-1 and TRBJ2-7, with D tentatively TRBD1 or TRBD2 (5 bases each). The germline gives CDR1 DFQATT, CDR2 SNEGSKA (reference sequence). Trimming left V 7 bases short and J 0 bases short, with 10 bases between. The CDR3 sequence is 12 residues long. The DNA for the CDR3 is TGCAGTGTTCCGGGGCGCTCCTACGAGCAGTACTTC. Translation gives CSVPGRSYEQYF.

V usage is TRBV2 and J usage is TRBJ2-7; 9 nucleotides match TRBD1. V shed 7 bases and J 2 bases; nucleotides not matched to a gene: 6. There are 14 residues in the CDR3. Germline V CDR1 and CDR2: SNHLY, FYNNEI. The CDR3, as DNA: TGTGCCAGCAAGAAGGACAGGGGAGCCTACGAGCAGTACTTC. It translates to CASKKDRGAYEQYF. Supplemented by reference TRBV2 and TRBJ2-7, the full variable domain reads EPEVTQTPSHQVTQMGQEVILRCVPISNHLYFYWYRQILGQKVEFLVSFYNNEISEKSEIFDDQFSVERPDGSNFTLKIRSTKLEDSAMYFCASKKDRGAYEQYFGPGTRLTVT.

The V and J genes are TRBV20-1 and TRBJ2-3; D gene uncertain. This CDR3 region has 15 residues. CDR1 and CDR2 from the germline V gene are DFQATT and SNEGSKA (reference sequence). Trimming left V 1 base short and J 4 bases short, with 15 bases between. CDR3 sequence (DNA): TGCAGTGCTAGAGGGAGAGATAGACTTCCAGATACGCAGTATTTT. This sequence encodes CSARGRDRLPDTQYF.

A few counts support this clonotype. The chain combines TRBV5-1 with TRBJ1-2; weak D call: TRBD1 (5 bases). Deletions cut 5 bases from V and 4 bases from J, with 18 bases between. CDR3 size: 15 residues. The germline V gene encodes CDR1 SGHRS and CDR2 YFSETQ. The CDR3 here is CASRLWGGPGYGYTF. As DNA, the CDR3 is TGCGCCAGCAGGCTCTGGGGGGGACCCGGCTATGGCTACACCTTC.

Comment on this clonotype: A much larger clone differs from this one at a single base, so this may be a read error. The V gene is TRBV29-1, the J gene TRBJ2-3, with no clear D. V lost 3 bases, J lost 4 bases, and 8 bases lay in between. The CDR3 sequence is 12 residues long. Germline CDR1 SQVTM, CDR2 ANQGSEA. DNA for the CDR3: TGCAGCGTTGAGGCCCTGGCAGATACGCAGTATTTT. Its translation: CSVEALADTQYF.

The chain is built from TRBV20-1 and TRBJ2-5; 9 bases match TRBD1. The end of the DNA fits TRBJ2-7 better, so the J call may be wrong. This CDR3 region has 13 residues. From germline, CDR1 is DFQATT and CDR2 SNEGSKA (reference sequence). CDR3 loop: CSARLDRGGEQYF. CDR3 nucleotide sequence: TGCAGTGCTAGATTGGACAGGGGAGGCGAGCAGTACTTC.

J is TRBJ2-5 and V is TRBV5-1; D ambiguous. The germline V gene has CDR1 SGHRS and CDR2 YFSETQ. The CDR3 consists of 17 residues. V was cut by 5 bases and J by 4 bases, with 24 bases left in between. This CDR3 reads CASSLNPGRTDLETQYF. CDR3 nucleotides: TGCGCCAGCAGTTTGAACCCCGGCCGGACCGACCTAGAGACCCAGTACTTC.

This clonotype has a handful of counts. The chain joins TRBV3-1 to TRBJ2-2; D gene uncertain. Germline V gene lookup returns CDR1 LGHDT and CDR2 YNNKEL (reference sequence). V dropped 6 bases and J dropped 8 bases, with 7 bases sitting between them. The CDR3 extends over 11 amino acids. CDR3: CASREWGELFF. The DNA for the CDR3 is TGTGCCAGCAGAGAGTGGGGGGAGCTGTTTTTT.

This clonotype was seen a few times. This chain joins TRBV6-5 and TRBJ1-6; 7 bases map to TRBD1. V gave up 7 bases and J gave up 13 bases; unmatched junction bases: 13. The CDR3 is 14 residues long. Germline-derived CDR1 and CDR2 are MNHEY and SVGAGI. This CDR3 is CASTRDRGLSPLHF. The CDR3, as DNA: TGTGCCAGCACTAGGGACAGAGGGCTCTCGCCCCTCCACTTT.

This clonotype has at least ten counts. This chain links TRBV7-2 with TRBJ2-6; the match to TRBD1 covers 9 bases. This CDR3 is 17 amino acids long. V lost 5 bases, J lost 0 bases, and 5 bases stayed unmatched. CDR1 is SGHTA, CDR2 FQGNSA, per germline. This CDR3 is CASSPGQGLSGANVLTF. CDR3 sequence (DNA): TGTGCCAGCAGCCCGGGACAGGGTCTCTCTGGGGCCAACGTCCTGACTTTC.

Concerning this clonotype itself: One end of the junction is discordant with germline, which a read error may explain. This chain links TRBV12-3 or TRBV12-4 with TRBJ1-1, with D uncertain. CDR3 length equals 14 residues. CDR3 amino acids: CVSSSQALNTEAFF. The CDR3 nucleotides read TGTGTCAGCAGTTCCCAGGCCTTGAACACTGAAGCTTTCTTT.

In its sample, this clonotype was seen many times. V is TRBV6-1 and J is TRBJ1-2; D may be TRBD1 (5 bases). Germline-derived CDR1 and CDR2 are MNHNS and SASEGT. The CDR3 extends over 15 amino acids. The germline V and J ends were trimmed by 4 bases and 5 bases, with 17 bases remaining between them. The CDR3 DNA reads as TGTGCCAGCAGTGCCTACTCCCCGGGGGTGTATGGCTACACCTTC. Encoded protein: CASSAYSPGVYGYTF.

This chain connects TRBV12-3 or TRBV12-4 to TRBJ1-1; 7 bases line up with TRBD1. The CDR3 covers 14 residues. Trimming cost V 6 bases and J 9 bases; bases outside gene matches: 13. CDR3 amino acids: CASRNRGGTTKAFF. CDR3 nucleotides: TGTGCCAGCAGAAACAGGGGAGGTACGACGAAAGCTTTCTTT.

This clonotype was picked up a small number of times. This chain uses TRBV27 with TRBJ2-1, with 12 nucleotides matching TRBD2. In germline, CDR1 is MNHEY, CDR2 SMNVEV (reference sequence). After removal of 6 bases from V and 7 bases from J, the junction contained 7 bases not matched to a gene. The length of the CDR3 is 15 residues. CDR3 DNA: TGTGCCAGCAGCCAAACCGGACTAGCGGGAAATGAGCAGTTCTTC. It specifies CASSQTGLAGNEQFF.

This clonotype came up a few times. The chain couples TRBV7-2 to TRBJ2-2; TRBD2 matches 10 bases. Germline assignment: CDR1 SGHTA and CDR2 FQGNSA. The length of the CDR3 is 17 residues. The junction had 9 bases not matched to a gene; V was cut back by 4 bases and J by 4 bases. CDR3 sequence: CASSYNVLAGATGELFF. The CDR3 DNA follows: TGTGCCAGCAGCTACAACGTCCTAGCGGGGGCCACCGGGGAGCTGTTTTTT.

The chain combines TRBV27 with TRBJ2-3, with 11 bases aligning to TRBD1. Per the germline V gene, CDR1 is MNHEY and CDR2 is SMNVEV (reference sequence). The CDR3 has 15 residues. Losses at the gene ends were 6 bases for V and 6 bases for J; bases not matched to a gene: 8. The CDR3 protein is CASSRGQGAGDTQYF. CDR3 nucleotide sequence: TGTGCCAGCAGCCGAGGACAGGGGGCAGGGGATACGCAGTATTTT.

This clonotype has only a few counts. This chain links TRBV12-3 or TRBV12-4 with TRBJ2-5, with D possibly being TRBD1 (6 bases). CDR3 size: 16 residues. V lost 0 bases to trimming and J lost 11 bases, with 22 bases between them. The DNA for the CDR3 is TGTGCCAGCAGTTTAGCGGACAGACTTACTGTGGGGGAGCAGTACTTC. Its protein is CASSLADRLTVGEQYF.

The chain combines TRBV20-1 with TRBJ2-7; 7 nucleotides agree with TRBD1. With 3 bases clipped from V and 2 bases from J, the junction kept 16 bases outside the gene matches. Germline loops: CDR1 DFQATT, CDR2 SNEGSKA (reference sequence). CDR3 length equals 17 residues. CDR3 sequence: CSASQRQVDRVAYEQYV. The CDR3, as DNA: TGCAGTGCTAGCCAACGACAGGTTGACAGGGTGGCCTACGAGCAGTACGTC.

V gene TRBV29-1 combines with J gene TRBJ2-7; D gene ambiguous. CDR1 and CDR2 (germline): SQVTM, ANQGSEA. V was clipped by 6 bases and J by 4 bases, with 16 bases between them. CDR3 length equals 13 residues. The CDR3 nucleotides read TGCAGCGTAAGTGACCCGGTTAAGTACGAGCAGTACTTC. Protein: CSVSDPVKYEQYF.

This clonotype appeared once. The V gene is TRBV20-1, the J gene TRBJ1-6; D is possibly TRBD1 (6 bases). With 1 base removed from V and 7 bases from J, the gap between germline ends came to 11 bases. Germline CDR1 is DFQATT and CDR2 is SNEGSKA (reference sequence). This CDR3 is 14 amino acids long. DNA of the CDR3: TGCAGTGCTAGAGTCCCAGGGGACAATTCACCCCTCCACTTT. Protein product: CSARVPGDNSPLHF.

This clonotype was picked up a small number of times. This sequence joins TRBV7-2 and TRBJ1-2; weak D call: TRBD1 (6 bases). Trimming stripped 8 bases from V and 2 bases from J, with 18 bases between. The CDR3 is made up of 15 amino acids. From germline, CDR1 is SGHTA and CDR2 FQGNSA. CDR3 in DNA: TGTGCCAGCTCTAACTGGGGGGGCTCAAACTATGGCTACACCTTC. Translated: CASSNWGGSNYGYTF.

This clonotype came up a few times. The genes are TRBV5-5 and TRBJ2-3; 8 bases agree with TRBD2. This CDR3 comprises 16 residues. From germline, CDR1 is SGHKS and CDR2 YYEKEE (reference sequence). V lost 4 bases to trimming and J lost 0 bases; unmatched junction nucleotides: 7. Here the CDR3 DNA reads TGTGCCAGCAGCCCCCCACTAGCGGAGAGCACAGATACGCAGTATTTT. Encoded protein: CASSPPLAESTDTQYF.

The rearrangement uses TRBV12-3 or TRBV12-4 and TRBJ2-5, with 8 nucleotides matching TRBD2. This CDR3 is 16 amino acids long. The trim removed 3 bases at V and 4 bases at J, leaving 10 bases unmatched. CDR3 DNA sequence: TGTGCCAGCAGTTTGCGAACCAGCGCGGGGGGAGAGACCCAGTACTTC. As protein: CASSLRTSAGGETQYF.

This clonotype was picked up a small number of times. CDR3 sequence (DNA): TGCGCCAGCAGCTTGGAGTCCTGGTCCGAGCAGTACTTC. Encoded protein: CASSLESWSEQYF. The rearrangement joins TRBV5-1 to TRBJ2-7; D ambiguous. The CDR3 is 13 residues long. Germline V CDR1 and CDR2: SGHRS, YFSETQ. Trimming cost V 0 bases and J 6 bases, with 10 bases left between them.

Only a few counts were recorded for this clonotype. CDR3 residues: CASSFRAGGPPLQYEQYF. The CDR3, as DNA: TGTGCCAGCAGCTTTCGCGCGGGAGGGCCTCCGTTACAATACGAGCAGTACTTC. The genes are TRBV7-7 and TRBJ2-7; 9 positions match TRBD2. V was clipped by 3 bases and J by 4 bases; unmatched bases: 16. CDR1 is SSHAT and CDR2 is FNYEAQ in the germline V gene (reference sequence). The CDR3 length is 18 residues. Together with reference TRBV7-7 and TRBJ2-7, the CDR3 gives the full variable domain: GAGVSQSPRYKVTKRGQDVTLRCDPISSHATLYWYQQALGQGPEFLTYFNYEAQPDKSGLPSDRFSAERPEGSISTLTIQRTEQRDSAMYRCASSFRAGGPPLQYEQYFGPGTRLTVT.

In this sample, this clonotype turned up a few times. The genes are TRBV7-9 and TRBJ2-5; 8 nucleotides align to TRBD1. This CDR3 contains 15 residues. V shed 3 bases, J shed 4 bases, and the junction held 7 bases outside the gene matches. Germline loops: CDR1 SEHNR, CDR2 FQNEAQ (reference sequence). CDR3 sequence (DNA): TGTGCCAGCAGCTTCGGACAGGGATCCCGAGAGACCCAGTACTTC. As protein: CASSFGQGSRETQYF.